This T cell receptor (beta chain) was observed in a study of T cell repertoires and Cas9 in healthy adults. Germline values: CDR1 MNHNY, CDR2 SVGAGI (reference sequence). V shed 6 bases and J 4 bases; nucleotides not matched to a gene: 7. This CDR3 spans 15 amino acids. Only in-frame clones appear in the TCRdb table, and some are missing; sequencing was by immunoSEQ multiplex PCR. This sample has more than 20,000 clones, with around 92% found just once. The receptor was isolated from a human donor in good health. Sequenced sample: CD4+ effector T cells (CD127+, CD25-, CD137-, CD154-) from PBMCs; culture status not recorded. This sequence joins TRBV6-6 and TRBJ2-1; 9 bases match TRBD2. CDR3 amino acids: CASREQREAYNEQFF. The DNA for the CDR3 is TGTGCCAGCAGAGAACAGCGGGAGGCTTACAATGAGCAGTTCTTC.